What follows are 13 T cell receptor beta chains derived from one specimen sequenced in a study of graft-versus-host responses after intestinal transplantation. Assay: immunoSEQ multiplex PCR; the TCRdb copy retains only in-frame clones and omits some. The top ten clones hold about 9.3% of a sample with about 21,000 clones, about a third of them seen once. The authors combined approximately 200,000 CFSE-labeled responder cells with approximately 200,000 irradiated, violet-dye-labeled stimulator cells in plates. Material: alloreactive CD8+ T cells from a mixed lymphocyte reaction culture, obtained before intestinal transplant. Regarding subset: CFSE-low proliferating T cells sorted from roughly six-day pre-transplant mixed lymphocyte reaction (GvH or HvG direction). Receptor source: a human patient who received an intestinal transplant.

The rearrangement links TRBV4-3 to TRBJ1-1; D unclear. The V end was cut by 0 bases, the J end by 1 base, with 6 bases between. The V gene's germline CDR1 is LGHNA and CDR2 YSLEER. This CDR3 region has 14 residues. Here the CDR3 reads CASSQEPENTEAFF. CDR3 DNA: TGCGCCAGCAGCCAAGAACCCGAGAACACTGAAGCTTTCTTT.

V gene TRBV7-9 combines with J gene TRBJ1-1; no definite D call. Germline V gives CDR1 SEHNR, CDR2 FQNEAQ (reference sequence). Trimming pared 1 base from V and 2 bases from J, leaving 5 bases between. The CDR3 is made up of 13 amino acids. CDR3 sequence reads: CASSLVANTEAFF. CDR3 sequence (DNA): TGTGCCAGCAGCTTAGTGGCTAACACTGAAGCTTTCTTT.

V and J are TRBV4-1 and TRBJ2-5, with TRBD2 as a possible D gene (6 bases). V lost 1 base, J lost 5 bases, and 14 bases lay in between. The germline V gene encodes CDR1 MGHRA and CDR2 YSYEKL. The CDR3 length is 15 residues. For the CDR3, the DNA is TGCGCCAGCAGCCAAGTGGGAGGCCTCCAGGAGACCCAGTACTTC. It translates to CASSQVGGLQETQYF.

The rearrangement uses TRBV5-1 and TRBJ2-7; 7 nucleotides match TRBD1. Germline V gene sequence: CDR1 SGHRS, CDR2 YFSETQ. CDR3 size: 12 residues. Trimming cost V 6 bases and J 0 bases; bases outside gene matches: 0. This CDR3 reads CASTGGSYEQYF. In nucleotides, the CDR3 is TGCGCCAGCACAGGGGGCTCCTACGAGCAGTACTTC.

This clone turned up a few times. The chain links TRBV7-6 to TRBJ2-7; D is unclear. The V end lost 6 bases, the J end lost 5 bases, and 8 bases lay between the germline ends. This CDR3 contains 11 residues. CDR1 is SGHVS, CDR2 FNYEAQ, per germline. CDR3 sequence reads: CASRAANEQYF. As DNA, the CDR3 is TGTGCCAGCAGGGCCGCCAACGAGCAGTACTTC.

The rearrangement joins TRBV6-6 to TRBJ2-7; D assignment may be TRBD1 or TRBD2 (5 bases each). The length of the CDR3 is 13 residues. The germline V and J ends were trimmed by 1 base and 6 bases, with 10 bases remaining between them. Germline CDR1 and CDR2: MNHNY and SVGAGI (reference sequence). In DNA form, the CDR3 reads TGTGCCAGCAGTTACTGGTTGGGGGTCGAGCAGTACTTC. It translates to CASSYWLGVEQYF.

CDR3 loop: CASSLAGTDTQYF. Here the CDR3 DNA reads TGTGCCAGCAGTTTAGCGGGCACAGATACGCAGTATTTT. The genes are TRBV27 and TRBJ2-3; no clear D gene. This CDR3 has 13 residues. Germline V gene data show CDR1 as MNHEY and CDR2 as SMNVEV (reference sequence). Deletions cut 2 bases from V and 1 base from J, with 4 bases between.

This clone occurred a few times. The chain links TRBV6-9 to TRBJ1-5; no clear D. The germline gives CDR1 MNHGY, CDR2 SVAAGI. Trimming took 5 bases from V and 5 from J, leaving 19 bases between them. The CDR3 runs to 16 residues. CDR3 coding DNA: TGTGCCAGCAGTGACTATTACCTTGGCGCGCATCAGCCCCAGCATTTT. Protein product: CASSDYYLGAHQPQHF.

The rearrangement joins TRBV11-3 to TRBJ2-3; D remains ambiguous. The CDR3 has 14 residues. With 1 base removed from V and 7 bases from J, the gap between germline ends came to 12 bases. Germline assignment: CDR1 SGHNT and CDR2 YENEEA. Written as DNA, the CDR3 is TGTGCCAGCAGCTTAGGCCCTGGGTCGTATACGCAGTATTTT. Translated: CASSLGPGSYTQYF.

The chain is built from TRBV18 and TRBJ1-4; D remains ambiguous. The CDR3 runs to 16 residues. V was clipped by 2 bases and J by 0 bases, with 10 bases between them. Germline CDR1 and CDR2: KGHSH and LQKENI. The CDR3 reads CASSPSSRATNEKLFF. CDR3 DNA: TGTGCCAGCTCACCATCTTCGCGGGCAACTAATGAAAAACTGTTTTTT.

The gene calls are TRBV5-1 and TRBJ2-1, with 7 nucleotides matching TRBD1. The V segment lost 5 bases and the J segment 5 bases; nucleotides outside the gene matches: 13. Per the germline V gene, CDR1 is SGHRS and CDR2 is YFSETQ. This CDR3 contains 16 residues. CDR3 DNA: TGCGCCAGCAGTCCGCCCGCGACAGGGTACGACAATGAGCAGTTCTTC. The encoded protein is CASSPPATGYDNEQFF.

The chain links TRBV7-6 to TRBJ2-7; TRBD2 agrees at 7 bases. Unmatched junction bases numbered 1, after V lost 1 base and J lost 4 bases. The germline V gene encodes CDR1 SGHVS and CDR2 FNYEAQ. The CDR3 loop spans 13 amino acids. The CDR3 reads CASSLGGGYEQYF. CDR3 nucleotides: TGTGCCAGCAGCTTAGGCGGGGGTTACGAGCAGTACTTC.

The chain joins TRBV7-6 to TRBJ2-7; tentatively, D is TRBD2 (6 bases). V lost 1 base, J lost 2 bases, and 9 bases lay in between. Germline CDR1 reads SGHVS; CDR2 reads FNYEAQ. There are 14 residues in the CDR3. For the CDR3, the DNA is TGTGCCAGCAGCTTAGGGGAGGACGCCTACGAGCAGTACTTC. As protein: CASSLGEDAYEQYF.